This section outlines one T cell receptor beta chain sequence together with its context. Antigen unknown. Amplification used 60 Vbeta primers and 13 Jbeta primers. The protocol was immunoSEQ multiplex PCR, while the TCRdb copy is restricted to in-frame clones and leaves out a portion. The sample includes over 100,000 clones. The CDR3 loop spans 16 amino acids. Germline V gene lookup returns CDR1 MNHEY and CDR2 SMNVEV (reference sequence). Germline trimming cut 6 bases from V and 4 bases from J; bases unmatched to any gene: 11. These data belong to a study of cytomegalovirus exposure and HLA in healthy donors. Study conclusions and caveats: Donors were assumed by presence/absence analyses to have roughly uniform sequencing depth. The authors listed 164 TCR beta chains as cytomegalovirus-associated. Later findings reportedly placed an Asian-associated ancestry cluster below the approximately 630-donor mean for N-insertions.

The receptor was derived from a woman between 40 and 50 years old in good health and CMV-seropositive. The sample comprised PBMCs. The V call is TRBV27, the J call TRBJ2-3, with TRBD2 identical over 9 bases. CDR3 sequence (DNA): TGTGCCAGCAGCGACAAAGGGCTAGCGGGGTCAGATACGCAGTATTTT. It specifies CASSDKGLAGSDTQYF.